These T cell receptor beta chains were read from a single sample in a study of regulatory T cells in long-lasting Graves disease. TCRdb passed the multiplex PCR reads through MiXCR, listing each CDR3 protein once. The repertoire holds around 250,000 distinct CDR3 sequences, roughly 21% seen once, with approximately 15% in the top ten. This sample comprised peripheral blood mononuclear cells (PBMCs), obtained at new diagnosis, from a patient treated with antithyroid drugs. The receptor source for this set is a female donor with Graves disease. The CDR3 runs from the conserved cysteine through the conserved F or W. The D gene is left open where the match is weak.

V gene: TRBV5-4
D gene: .
J gene: TRBJ1-3
CDR3 protein: CASSLGWTGGRTIYF

V gene: TRBV12-3/TRBV12-4
D gene: TRBD2
J gene: TRBJ2-1
CDR3 protein: CASSPPGLAGVSDEQFF

V gene: TRBV29-1
D gene: .
J gene: TRBJ2-6
CDR3 protein: CSFNSGANVLTF

V gene: TRBV2
D gene: TRBD2
J gene: TRBJ2-4
CDR3 protein: CASSETSGGAVIQYF

V gene: TRBV7-2
D gene: .
J gene: TRBJ1-5
CDR3 protein: CASSYGGGDQPQHF

V gene: TRBV12-3/TRBV12-4
D gene: .
J gene: TRBJ1-2
CDR3 protein: CASSTGGATYGYTF

V gene: TRBV20-1
D gene: .
J gene: TRBJ2-2
CDR3 protein: CSARAGLAGELFF

V gene: TRBV3-1
D gene: .
J gene: TRBJ1-1
CDR3 protein: CASSPDRSWELNTEAFF

V gene: TRBV10-3
D gene: .
J gene: TRBJ2-6
CDR3 protein: CAISDGVGANVLTF

V gene: TRBV20-1
D gene: .
J gene: TRBJ2-4
CDR3 protein: CSARAGNIAKNIQYF